The present TCR beta chain was sequenced within a study of blood T cell repertoires in COVID-19. Across the whole study: Spain, Italy and the United States supplied samples that represented acute and convalescent COVID-19. In each case, the material was cDNA or gDNA derived from T cells, B-cell-depleted T cells, or PBMCs.

With 5 bases removed from V and 0 bases from J, the gap between germline ends came to 2 bases. CDR1 and CDR2 from the germline V gene are SGHNT and YENEEA. CDR3 length equals 13 residues. In the authors' workflow: Nucleated cell number was recorded as an estimate derived from reference gene primer amplification. TCRdb's table, derived via immunoSEQ multiplex PCR, lists solely in-frame clones and lacks some. That table gives V, J and clone size, and the DNA gave D and trimming. This table holds fewer than 200,000 clones, more than 60% found once. This chain connects TRBV11-3 to TRBJ1-6; D uncertain. The material sequenced was peripheral blood. This TCR came from a man in his sixties with acute or convalescent COVID-19. The chain's CDR3 is CASSRSYNSPLHF. The CDR3 DNA reads TGTGCCAGCAGCCGCTCCTATAATTCACCCCTCCACTTT.